This passage covers 19 T cell receptor beta chains from one sample sequenced in a study of cytomegalovirus exposure and HLA in healthy donors. This PCR relied on a set of 60 Vbeta primers and 13 Jbeta primers. TCRdb keeps only in-frame clones here, not all; method: immunoSEQ multiplex PCR. The sample has hundreds of thousands of clones, about three quarters seen once. Specimen: PBMCs. Every receptor here comes from a male donor in good health and CMV-seronegative.

J is TRBJ2-1 and V is TRBV27; TRBD1 matches 11 bases. Germline assignment: CDR1 MNHEY and CDR2 SMNVEV (reference sequence). This CDR3 contains 16 residues. J was trimmed by 8 bases and V by 6 bases; bases with no gene match: 12. In nucleotides, the CDR3 is TGTGCCAGCAGAATAAACCGGGACAGGGGGTTCGATGAGCAGTTCTTC. Its translation: CASRINRDRGFDEQFF.

The chain uses TRBV5-1 and TRBJ2-3; 7 bases are shared with TRBD1. J gave up 6 bases and V 7 bases, and 8 bases lay outside the gene matches. Germline-derived CDR1 and CDR2 are SGHRS and YFSETQ. This CDR3 has 13 amino acids. In DNA form, the CDR3 reads TGCGCCAGCGGAGACAGGGCATCCGATACGCAGTATTTT. Translating gives CASGDRASDTQYF.

The DNA for the CDR3 is TGTGCCAGCAGCGGGGACAGGGGGGCCTACGAGCAGTACTTC. Translated: CASSGDRGAYEQYF. The V and J genes are TRBV5-6 and TRBJ2-7; 11 bases agree with TRBD1. This CDR3 has 14 residues. Germline values: CDR1 SGHDT, CDR2 YYEEEE. V shed 4 bases and J 2 bases; nucleotides not matched to a gene: 2.

The chain employs TRBV11-2 and TRBJ2-5, with 8 bases lining up with TRBD2. V lost 6 bases to trimming and J lost 9 bases; unmatched junction nucleotides: 15. The CDR3 extends over 15 amino acids. Germline V lookup: CDR1 SGHAT, CDR2 FQNNGV. The DNA for the CDR3 is TGTGCCAGCAGTTCCTGGACTAGCCCCACCGGATCCCAGTACTTC. Translating it yields CASSSWTSPTGSQYF.

V gene TRBV25-1 combines with J gene TRBJ2-5; tentatively, D is TRBD1 (6 bases). The tail of the sequence fits TRBJ2-7 better, so the J call may be wrong. The CDR3 length is 18 residues. CDR1 and CDR2 (germline): MGHDK, SYGVNS. The CDR3 DNA reads as TGTGCCAGCAGTCGAGACAGGCCCCCTGGACCTACCTCCTACGAGCAGTACTTC. Translating gives CASSRDRPPGPTSYEQYF.

The V and J genes are TRBV7-2 and TRBJ2-2; D gene uncertain. The CDR3 spans 16 residues. Germline CDR1 SGHTA, CDR2 FQGNSA. V gave up 0 bases and J gave up 5 bases, with 13 bases separating them. CDR3 amino acids: CASSLALGRLTGELFF. Here the CDR3 DNA reads TGTGCCAGCAGCTTAGCGCTTGGTAGATTAACCGGGGAGCTGTTTTTT. The full variable domain, its missing parts supplied by reference TRBV7-2 and TRBJ2-2, is GAGVSQSPSNKVTEKGKDVELRCDPISGHTALYWYRQSLGQGLEFLIYFQGNSAPDKSGLPSDRFSAERTGGSVSTLTIQRTQQEDSAVYLCASSLALGRLTGELFFGEGSRLTVL.

The V and J genes are TRBV6-1 and TRBJ2-7; D unclear. Germline loops: CDR1 MNHNS, CDR2 SASEGT. CDR3 length: 15 residues. V shed 3 bases and J shed 7 bases, with 19 bases lying between them. The CDR3 bases are TGTGCCAGCAGTGACGGTAATGCGGTATTATTTGAGCAGTACTTC. Protein sequence: CASSDGNAVLFEQYF.

This clone occurred once. The V gene is TRBV9, the J gene TRBJ1-4; a weak D match, TRBD1 (5 bases). Germline loops: CDR1 SGDLS, CDR2 YYNGEE. Trimming pared 4 bases from V and 6 bases from J, leaving 10 bases between. The CDR3 has 13 residues. This chain's CDR3 is CASSSGTHEKLFF. For the CDR3, the DNA is TGTGCCAGCAGCTCCGGGACTCATGAAAAACTGTTTTTT. The full variable domain, in which reference TRBV9 and TRBJ1-4 provide the parts outside the CDR3, is DSGVTQTPKHLITATGQRVTLRCSPRSGDLSVYWYQQSLDQGLQFLIQYYNGEERAKGNILERFSAQQFPDLHSELNLSSLELGDSALYFCASSSGTHEKLFFGSGTQLSVL.

V gene TRBV6-5 combines with J gene TRBJ1-1; 7 bases fit TRBD1. This CDR3 contains 14 residues. J gave up 4 bases and V 2 bases, and 4 bases lay outside the gene matches. Germline V gives CDR1 MNHEY, CDR2 SVGAGI. As DNA, the CDR3 is TGTGCCAGCAGTTACACAGGGGTACTCACTGAAGCTTTCTTT. This codes for CASSYTGVLTEAFF.

The rearrangement joins TRBV28 to TRBJ2-6; 7 bases match TRBD2. The junction had 8 bases not matched to a gene; V was cut back by 5 bases and J by 4 bases. CDR1 and CDR2 from the germline V gene are MDHEN and SYDVKM. This CDR3 region has 16 residues. The CDR3: CASSPGEGSGANVLTF. DNA of the CDR3: TGTGCCAGCAGTCCGGGGGAGGGTTCCGGGGCCAACGTCCTGACTTTC.

The V call is TRBV10-3, the J call TRBJ1-5; TRBD1 might be the D (6 bases). This CDR3 is 15 amino acids long. Germline V gene lookup returns CDR1 ENHRY and CDR2 SYGVKD. V gave up 2 bases and J gave up 1 base, with 9 bases separating them. The CDR3 here is CAISEGRGSNQPQHF. The CDR3 DNA reads TGTGCCATCAGTGAGGGTAGGGGGAGCAATCAGCCCCAGCATTTT.

The rearrangement uses TRBV11-2 and TRBJ2-7, with 9 bases matching TRBD2. Germline lookup yields CDR1 SGHAT and CDR2 FQNNGV. This CDR3 has 17 amino acids. The V gene end was trimmed by 2 bases and the J gene end by 3 bases; junction bases not matched to a gene: 11. DNA for the CDR3: TGTGCCAGCAGCTTAAGGGACCTGCGGGAGGGGGTCTACGAGCAGTACTTC. Translation gives CASSLRDLREGVYEQYF.

This sequence joins TRBV6-6 and TRBJ2-3; TRBD2 matches at 12 bases. The length of the CDR3 is 16 residues. Looked up from germline, CDR1 is MNHNY and CDR2 is SVGAGI (reference sequence). Unmatched junction bases numbered 4, after V lost 0 bases and J lost 6 bases. CDR3: CASSYSSSGRGDTQYF. The CDR3 DNA sequence: TGTGCCAGCAGTTACTCGTCTAGCGGGAGGGGGGATACGCAGTATTTT.

The V call is TRBV5-1, the J call TRBJ1-1; 8 bases fit TRBD1. Germline V gives CDR1 SGHRS, CDR2 YFSETQ. V was pared by 4 bases and J by 1 base, with 6 bases of the junction left unmatched. CDR3 length: 15 amino acids. In DNA form, the CDR3 reads TGCGCCAGCAGCAGGAACAGGGGGGAGAACACTGAAGCTTTCTTT. This encodes CASSRNRGENTEAFF.

The chain uses TRBV7-3 and TRBJ2-1; 7 nucleotides align to TRBD1. V shed 2 bases, J shed 8 bases, and the junction held 12 bases outside the gene matches. The CDR3 has 16 residues. CDR1 SGHTA and CDR2 FQGTGA come from the germline V gene. The CDR3 is CASSLPRRQGGDEQFF. In nucleotides, the CDR3 is TGTGCCAGCAGCTTACCCCGTCGACAGGGTGGGGATGAGCAGTTCTTC.

The chain is built from TRBV2 and TRBJ2-3, with 8 positions matching TRBD2. This CDR3 has 15 amino acids. Per germline, CDR1 SNHLY and CDR2 FYNNEI. After removal of 3 bases from V and 2 bases from J, the junction contained 4 bases not matched to a gene. CDR3: CASSEWTSFTDTQYF. In DNA, the CDR3 is TGTGCCAGCAGTGAGTGGACTAGCTTCACAGATACGCAGTATTTT. The variable domain in full, completed from reference TRBV2 and TRBJ2-3, reads EPEVTQTPSHQVTQMGQEVILRCVPISNHLYFYWYRQILGQKVEFLVSFYNNEISEKSEIFDDQFSVERPDGSNFTLKIRSTKLEDSAMYFCASSEWTSFTDTQYFGPGTRLTVL.

This clone came up a few times. V and J are TRBV6-6 and TRBJ1-1, with D possibly being TRBD1 (6 bases). Germline V gives CDR1 MNHNY, CDR2 SVGAGI (reference sequence). The CDR3 runs 10 residues. Trimming cost V 7 bases and J 10 bases, with 10 bases left between them. In nucleotides, the CDR3 is TGTGCCAGCACCAGGGGAGCAGCTTTCTTT. It yields the protein CASTRGAAFF.

The gene calls are TRBV2 and TRBJ2-5; 12 bases line up with TRBD1. Trimming cost V 6 bases and J 5 bases; bases outside gene matches: 4. The CDR3 length is 14 residues. CDR1 and CDR2 (germline): SNHLY, FYNNEI. The CDR3: CASRWGQGAETQYF. The CDR3 coding sequence is TGTGCCAGCAGGTGGGGACAGGGGGCCGAGACCCAGTACTTC.

This chain uses TRBV4-1 with TRBJ2-3; 8 bases align to TRBD1. Germline CDR1 is MGHRA and CDR2 is YSYEKL. The ends lost 7 bases at V and 6 bases at J; junction bases unmatched: 6. This CDR3 comprises 13 residues. The CDR3 sequence: CASTGQGSDTQYF. CDR3 in DNA: TGCGCCAGCACAGGACAGGGATCGGATACGCAGTATTTT.